This T cell receptor beta chain is from a study of blood T cell repertoires in COVID-19 (dated by TCRdb to about 2020). In the study overall: The collaborator samples originated in the United States, Italy and Spain and spanned the acute and convalescent phases of COVID-19. Nearly every sample came with metadata listing a de-identified subject ID, COVID-19 status, age in years and sex. The samples were drawn from two sources: the first 160 participants of the ongoing ImmuneRACE study, and 1,200 or so subjects contributed by 6 global collaborators. Where HLA class I and class II types were available, the types were taken from metadata supplied by the sample provider, not from assay-based typing. The prospective study material was composed of cDNA or gDNA derived from T cells, B-cell-depleted T cells, or PBMCs. The repertoires were made available in a free public database intended to serve as a resource for research on the immune response to SARS-CoV-2. Deeply sampled blood TCRbeta repertoires from subjects exposed to, actively infected with, or recovered from COVID-19 were included in the dataset.

Note on this clone: The specificity of this receptor is unknown. No base qualities exist here, and no much larger clone lies one base off it.

A second Seattle source provided samples from volunteer blood donors who had recovered from COVID-19. The collaborating institutions used their own protocols to collect whole blood in K2EDTA tubes. For TCRbeta analysis, collaborator samples were shipped as frozen whole blood, as isolated PBMCs, or as DNA extracted from either sample type. TCRbeta CDR3 regions were amplified from genomic DNA by means of the immunoSEQ Assay, a bias-controlled multiplex PCR. Per the authors' processing: Within the assay, amplification of reference gene primers was used to estimate how many nucleated cells each sample contained. To quantify the absolute abundance of each unique TCRbeta CDR3 rearrangement, sequence reads were collapsed and filtered. For each sample, productive Simpson clonality was calculated as the square root of Simpson's diversity index over productive rearrangements. Here the immuneACCESS table is served through TCRdb, limited to in-frame sequences with V and J called. Missing clones are a known gap in these copies; in checked studies unresolved V genes cover under half, and the rest lacks a known reason. That table furnishes V, J and clone size, whereas the DNA furnished D and trimming. A total of fewer than 450,000 clones appear in this sample, approximately 90% of them only once. The leading ten clones occupy around 3.5% of the sample.

V ends up 5 bases short and J 4 bases short, with an unmatched junction base count of 8. The CDR3 sequence holds 15 residues, the cysteine and phenylalanine included. Kept here is only the CDR3 DNA, which spans 45 bases and is read in frame from base 1. For CDR1 and CDR2, the germline V gene lists SGHVS and FQNEAQ. The paper as a whole reports these results and caveats: Clinical and demographic metadata were provided uncurated, with the amount varying by source and participant.

The receptor's source is a woman between 18 and 30 years old who had recovered from COVID-19. Sequenced input: peripheral blood. Recombination linked TRBV7-8 to TRBJ1-1, with 9 bases in between that match TRBD1. The bases read TGTGCCAGCAGCGAGCGGACAGGGGTTGTCACTGAAGCTTTCTTT. It translates to CASSERTGVVTEAFF. Extended through the reference TRBV7-8 and TRBJ1-1 proteins, this CDR3 yields the full variable domain: GAGVSQSPRYKVAKRGQDVALRCDPISGHVSLFWYQQALGQGPEFLTYFQNEAQLDKSGLPSDRFFAERPEGSVSTLKIQRTQQEDSAVYLCASSERTGVVTEAFFGQGTRLTVV.